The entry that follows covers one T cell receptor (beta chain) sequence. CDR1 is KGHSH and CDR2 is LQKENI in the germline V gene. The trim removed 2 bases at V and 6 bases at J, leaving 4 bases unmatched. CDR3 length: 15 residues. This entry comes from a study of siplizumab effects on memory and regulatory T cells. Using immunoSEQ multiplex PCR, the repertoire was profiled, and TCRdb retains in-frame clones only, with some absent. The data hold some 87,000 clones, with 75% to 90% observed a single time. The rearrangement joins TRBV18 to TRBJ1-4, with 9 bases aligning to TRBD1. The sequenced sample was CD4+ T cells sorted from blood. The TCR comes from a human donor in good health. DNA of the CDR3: TGTGCCAGCTCACCAAAGGGACAGGGTCATGAAAAACTGTTTTTT. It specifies CASSPKGQGHEKLFF.